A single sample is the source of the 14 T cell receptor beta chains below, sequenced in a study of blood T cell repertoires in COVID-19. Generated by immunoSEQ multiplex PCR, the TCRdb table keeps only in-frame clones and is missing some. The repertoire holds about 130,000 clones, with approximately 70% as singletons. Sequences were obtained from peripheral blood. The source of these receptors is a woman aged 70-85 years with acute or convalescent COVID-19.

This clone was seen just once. The CDR3 loop is CASSKVAGQSSGANVLTF. DNA of the CDR3: TGTGCCAGCAGTAAGGTGGCGGGGCAAAGCTCTGGGGCCAACGTCCTGACTTTC. The genes are TRBV5-6 and TRBJ2-6; tentatively, D is TRBD2 (6 bases). Germline CDR1 reads SGHDT; CDR2 reads YYEEEE. This CDR3 has 18 amino acids. V was clipped by 5 bases and J by 0 bases, with 18 bases between them.

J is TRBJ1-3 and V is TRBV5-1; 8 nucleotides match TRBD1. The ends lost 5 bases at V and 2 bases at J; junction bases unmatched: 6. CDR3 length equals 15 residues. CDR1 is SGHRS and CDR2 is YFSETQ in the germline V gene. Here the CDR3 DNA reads TGCGCCAGCAGACTGGACAGGGCGGCTGGAAACACCATATATTTT. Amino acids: CASRLDRAAGNTIYF. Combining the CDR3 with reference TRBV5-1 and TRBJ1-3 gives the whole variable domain KAGVTQTPRYLIKTRGQQVTLSCSPISGHRSVSWYQQTPGQGLQFLFEYFSETQRNKGNFPGRFSGRQFSNSRSEMNVSTLELGDSALYLCASRLDRAAGNTIYFGEGSWLTVV.

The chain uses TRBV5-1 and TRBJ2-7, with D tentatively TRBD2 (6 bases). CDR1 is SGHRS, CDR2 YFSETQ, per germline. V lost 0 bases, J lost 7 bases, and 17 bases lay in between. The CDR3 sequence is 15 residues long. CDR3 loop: CASSLAGTLSGEQYF. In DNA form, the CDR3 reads TGCGCCAGCAGCTTGGCCGGGACTCTGTCTGGGGAGCAGTACTTC. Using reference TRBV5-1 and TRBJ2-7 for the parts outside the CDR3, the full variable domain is KAGVTQTPRYLIKTRGQQVTLSCSPISGHRSVSWYQQTPGQGLQFLFEYFSETQRNKGNFPGRFSGRQFSNSRSEMNVSTLELGDSALYLCASSLAGTLSGEQYFGPGTRLTVT.

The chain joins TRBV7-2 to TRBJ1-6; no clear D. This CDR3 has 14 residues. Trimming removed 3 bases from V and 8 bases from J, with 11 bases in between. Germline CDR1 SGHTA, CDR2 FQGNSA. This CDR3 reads CASSLNSLYSPLHF. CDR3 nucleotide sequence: TGTGCCAGCAGCTTGAACAGCCTCTATTCACCCCTCCACTTT.

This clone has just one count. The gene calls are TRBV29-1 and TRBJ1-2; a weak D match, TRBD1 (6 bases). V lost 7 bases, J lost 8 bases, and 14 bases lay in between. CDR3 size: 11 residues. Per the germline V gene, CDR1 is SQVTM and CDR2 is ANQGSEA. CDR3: CSAETGRGYTF. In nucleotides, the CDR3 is TGCAGCGCTGAGACAGGCCGCGGCTACACCTTC.

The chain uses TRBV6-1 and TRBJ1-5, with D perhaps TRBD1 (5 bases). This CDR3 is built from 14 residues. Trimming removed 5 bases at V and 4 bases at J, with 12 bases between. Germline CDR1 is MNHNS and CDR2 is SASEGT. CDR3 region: CASSPGNQNQPQHF. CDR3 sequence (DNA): TGTGCCAGCAGTCCAGGGAACCAGAATCAGCCCCAGCATTTT.

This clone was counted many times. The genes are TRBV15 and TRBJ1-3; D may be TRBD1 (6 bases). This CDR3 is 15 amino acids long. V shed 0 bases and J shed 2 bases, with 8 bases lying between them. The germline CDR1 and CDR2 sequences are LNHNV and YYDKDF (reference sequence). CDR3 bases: TGTGCCACCAGCAGAGATGCAGGGGCTGGAAACACCATATATTTT. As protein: CATSRDAGAGNTIYF.

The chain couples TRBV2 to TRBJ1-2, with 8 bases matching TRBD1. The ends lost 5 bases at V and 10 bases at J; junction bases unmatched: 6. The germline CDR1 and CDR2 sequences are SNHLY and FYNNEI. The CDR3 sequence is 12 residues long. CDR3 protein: CASSLQGGDYTF. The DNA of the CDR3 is TGTGCCAGCAGTTTACAGGGGGGTGACTACACCTTC.

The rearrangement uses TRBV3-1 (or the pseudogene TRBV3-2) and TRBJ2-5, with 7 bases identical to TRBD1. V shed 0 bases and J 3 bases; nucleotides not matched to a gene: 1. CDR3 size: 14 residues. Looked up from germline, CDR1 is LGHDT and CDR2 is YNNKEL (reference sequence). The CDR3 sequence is CASSQDTGEETQYF. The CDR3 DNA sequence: TGTGCCAGCAGCCAAGATACAGGGGAAGAGACCCAGTACTTC.

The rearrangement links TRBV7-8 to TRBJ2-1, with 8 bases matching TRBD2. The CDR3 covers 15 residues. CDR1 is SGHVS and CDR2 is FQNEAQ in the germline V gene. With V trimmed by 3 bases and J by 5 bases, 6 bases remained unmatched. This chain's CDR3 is CASSFTGTSHNEQFF. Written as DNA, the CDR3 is TGTGCCAGCAGCTTCACCGGGACTAGTCACAATGAGCAGTTCTTC.

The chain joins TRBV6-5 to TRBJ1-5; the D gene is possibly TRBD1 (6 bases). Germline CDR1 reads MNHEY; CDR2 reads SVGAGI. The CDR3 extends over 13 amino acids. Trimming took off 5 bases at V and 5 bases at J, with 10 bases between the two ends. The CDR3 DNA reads TGTGCCAGCAGTACAGGGTTGCATCAGCCCCAGCATTTT. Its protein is CASSTGLHQPQHF.

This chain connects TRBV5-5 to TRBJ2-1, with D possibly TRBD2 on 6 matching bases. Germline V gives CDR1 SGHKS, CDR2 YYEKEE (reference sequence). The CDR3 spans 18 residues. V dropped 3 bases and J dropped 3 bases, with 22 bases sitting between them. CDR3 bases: TGTGCCAGCAGCTACGCCGTGCCCGGGACTGCCCTCTACAATGAGCAGTTCTTC. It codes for CASSYAVPGTALYNEQFF. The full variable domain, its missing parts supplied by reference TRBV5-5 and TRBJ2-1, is DAGVTQSPTHLIKTRGQQVTLRCSPISGHKSVSWYQQVLGQGPQFIFQYYEKEERGRGNFPDRFSARQFPNYSSELNVNALLLGDSALYLCASSYAVPGTALYNEQFFGPGTRLTVL.

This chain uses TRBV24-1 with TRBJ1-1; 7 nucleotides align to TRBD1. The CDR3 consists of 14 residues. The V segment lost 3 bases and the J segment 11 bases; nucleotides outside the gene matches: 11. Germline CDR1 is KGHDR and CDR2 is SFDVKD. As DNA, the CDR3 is TGTGCCACCAGTGATGCTGACAGGGAAGGGGTGGCTTTCTTT. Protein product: CATSDADREGVAFF.

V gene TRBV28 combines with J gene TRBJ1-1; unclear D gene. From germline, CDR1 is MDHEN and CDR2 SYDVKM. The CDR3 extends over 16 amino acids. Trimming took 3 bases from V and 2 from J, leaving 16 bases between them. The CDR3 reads CASSFPSWRANTEAFF. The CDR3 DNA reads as TGTGCCAGCAGTTTTCCCTCGTGGAGGGCAAACACTGAAGCTTTCTTT. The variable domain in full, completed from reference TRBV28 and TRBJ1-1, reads DVKVTQSSRYLVKRTGEKVFLECVQDMDHENMFWYRQDPGLGLRLIYFSYDVKMKEKGDIPEGYSVSREKKERFSLILESASTNQTSMYLCASSFPSWRANTEAFFGQGTRLTVV.